Listed here are 18 T cell receptor beta chains from one sample, sequenced in a study of cytomegalovirus exposure and HLA in healthy donors. Primers included in the PCR were 60 Vbeta and 13 Jbeta primers. Profiling relied on immunoSEQ multiplex PCR, and the TCRdb table lists in-frame clones only, not all of them. This table has around 130,000 clones, 75% to 85% appearing once. Material: PBMCs. The receptors stem from a girl aged 2 to 9 in good health and CMV-seronegative.

The V and J genes are TRBV1 and TRBJ2-3; no check of the table's D call, TRBD2, against the DNA was made. TRBV1 is marked as a pseudogene. This CDR3 is built from 15 residues. The CDR3 sequence: CTSGRLAGGRNTQYF. CDR3 DNA: TGCACCAGCGGAAGACTAGCGGGAGGGAGAAATACGCAGTATTTT.

This clone was seen just once. The CDR3: CASSRLVNEKLFF. DNA of the CDR3: TGTGCCTCATCGAGGCTTGTTAATGAAAAACTGTTTTTT. V is TRBV30 and J is TRBJ1-4; D gene ambiguous. This CDR3 is built from 13 residues. CDR1 and CDR2 from the germline V gene are GTSNPN and SVGIG (reference sequence). Trimming stripped 7 bases from V and 4 bases from J, with 13 bases between.

V usage is TRBV28 and J usage is TRBJ2-4, with TRBD2 matching over 8 bases. This CDR3 has 15 residues. In germline, CDR1 is MDHEN, CDR2 SYDVKM. V dropped 9 bases and J dropped 10; count of bases not matched to a gene: 17. CDR3 bases: TGTGCCAGGCCCCTCGGGGGGGGCAGGGGAGCTATTCAGTACTTC. It yields the protein CARPLGGGRGAIQYF.

CDR3 amino acids: CASSLWIGGQNWVQETQYF. The CDR3, as DNA: TGCGCCAGCAGCTTGTGGATTGGGGGACAGAATTGGGTCCAAGAGACCCAGTACTTC. The chain employs TRBV5-1 and TRBJ2-5; 7 bases align to TRBD1. J was trimmed by 1 base and V by 1 base; bases with no gene match: 16. Germline loops: CDR1 SGHRS, CDR2 YFSETQ. The CDR3 extends over 19 amino acids.

This clone was seen a handful of times. The chain employs TRBV4-1 and TRBJ2-7, with TRBD1 identical over 7 bases. The germline V gene has CDR1 MGHRA and CDR2 YSYEKL. The CDR3 covers 18 residues. V lost 0 bases, J lost 0 bases, and 11 bases stayed unmatched. The CDR3 DNA follows: TGCGCCAGCAGCCAAGAACCCCTGGGTCGGGACAGCTCCTACGAGCAGTACTTC. It is translated as CASSQEPLGRDSSYEQYF.

This chain links TRBV25-1 with TRBJ2-1; D is unclear. Germline V gives CDR1 MGHDK, CDR2 SYGVNS. The length of the CDR3 is 14 residues. V shed 2 bases and J shed 5 bases, with 10 bases lying between them. The CDR3 DNA reads as TGTGCCAGCAGTGAAGACCAGGTCAACAATGAGCAGTTCTTC. Amino acids: CASSEDQVNNEQFF.

This clone has a single count. J is TRBJ2-1 and V is TRBV5-4; D is uncertain. Per the germline V gene, CDR1 is SGHNT and CDR2 is YYREEE (reference sequence). The V gene lost 1 base and the J gene lost 5 bases, with 7 bases spanning the gap. This CDR3 is built from 13 residues. CDR3 in amino acids: CASSLPPDNEQFF. CDR3 coding DNA: TGTGCCAGCAGCTTGCCCCCGGACAATGAGCAGTTCTTC.

The chain links TRBV5-1 to TRBJ2-7, with D tentatively TRBD1 (6 bases). Germline V gene lookup returns CDR1 SGHRS and CDR2 YFSETQ. The CDR3 totals 18 residues. Trimming cost V 2 bases and J 3 bases, with 24 bases left between them. The DNA for the CDR3 is TGCGCCAGCAGCTTCACACCCGGGACAACCCATGGCGGCTACGAGCAGTACTTC. This encodes CASSFTPGTTHGGYEQYF.

The chain links TRBV19 to TRBJ2-5; weak D call: TRBD2 (6 bases). Deletions cut 4 bases from V and 7 bases from J, with 19 bases between. Germline CDR1 is LNHDA and CDR2 is SQIVND (reference sequence). The CDR3 runs to 15 residues. CDR3: CASSTTGGPTGTQYF. CDR3 in DNA: TGTGCCAGTAGTACCACAGGAGGGCCGACTGGGACCCAGTACTTC.

This chain connects TRBV7-6 to TRBJ2-5, with D possibly being TRBD1 (5 bases). Germline CDR1 SGHVS, CDR2 FNYEAQ. The V end was cut by 4 bases, the J end by 4 bases, with 13 bases between. The CDR3 is 14 amino acids. In nucleotides, the CDR3 is TGTGCCAGCAGCTCCAGGCAGGGAAGAGAGACCCAGTACTTC. This translates into CASSSRQGRETQYF.

J is TRBJ2-3 and V is TRBV10-3; 9 bases line up with TRBD2. The CDR3 loop spans 16 amino acids. V shed 5 bases and J 6 bases; nucleotides not matched to a gene: 12. Germline loops: CDR1 ENHRY, CDR2 SYGVKD. This CDR3 is CAISSGGSRQRDTQYF. CDR3 sequence (DNA): TGTGCCATCAGTAGCGGGGGGTCAAGGCAAAGGGATACGCAGTATTTT.

There are a few counts of this clone. This CDR3 is CASSPRRANTEAFF. The CDR3 DNA is TGTGCCAGCAGCCCACGGCGGGCTAACACTGAAGCTTTCTTT. V and J are TRBV6-6 and TRBJ1-1; D not resolved. Germline V lookup: CDR1 MNHNY, CDR2 SVGAGI (reference sequence). V lost 6 bases, J lost 2 bases, and 13 bases lay in between. CDR3 length: 14 residues.

The V and J genes are TRBV5-1 and TRBJ1-3; TRBD1 matches 11 bases. Germline CDR1 reads SGHRS; CDR2 reads YFSETQ. V trimming: 0 bases; J trimming: 3 bases; junction bases outside the gene matches: 8. This CDR3 region has 18 residues. CDR3 in amino acids: CASSLELHGTGGGNTIYF. The DNA for the CDR3 is TGCGCCAGCAGCTTGGAACTCCATGGGACAGGGGGTGGAAACACCATATATTTT.

V gene TRBV20-1 combines with J gene TRBJ2-5; D is ambiguous. Looked up from germline, CDR1 is DFQATT and CDR2 is SNEGSKA (reference sequence). Trimming removed 1 base at V and 9 bases at J, with 6 bases between. The CDR3 extends over 10 amino acids. The CDR3 region is CSARVRAQYF. In DNA, the CDR3 is TGCAGTGCTAGAGTTCGGGCCCAGTACTTC.

In its sample, this clone was seen once. The CDR3 loop reads CASSSGTGLGEQYF. The CDR3 DNA reads as TGTGCCAGCAGCTCCGGGACAGGCCTCGGCGAGCAGTACTTC. This chain connects TRBV27 to TRBJ2-7, with 8 bases matching TRBD1. The germline V gene encodes CDR1 MNHEY and CDR2 SMNVEV (reference sequence). The ends lost 6 bases at V and 6 bases at J; junction bases unmatched: 10. The CDR3 consists of 14 residues.

This chain connects TRBV27 to TRBJ1-6; D is unclear. CDR1 and CDR2 from the germline V gene are MNHEY and SMNVEV (reference sequence). Trimming took off 2 bases at V and 7 bases at J, with 18 bases between the two ends. The CDR3 contains 17 residues. CDR3 in amino acids: CASSLLPTRPRNSPLHF. The DNA of the CDR3 is TGTGCCAGCAGTTTACTACCGACAAGGCCAAGGAATTCACCCCTCCACTTT.

The chain carries TRBV10-3 and TRBJ1-1; D is unclear. The CDR3 runs to 17 residues. The V gene's germline CDR1 is ENHRY and CDR2 SYGVKD. V was cut by 0 bases and J by 2 bases, with 16 bases left in between. The CDR3 DNA reads TGTGCCATCAGTGAGTCCTACCTACGGGGTGCTAACACTGAAGCTTTCTTT. The encoded protein is CAISESYLRGANTEAFF.

Only a few counts were recorded for this clone. The CDR3 does not close with the conserved phenylalanine or tryptophan, likely indicating a read error. It is unclear where the CDR3 begins or ends on the DNA, so no DNA is shown, and the CDR3 is as TCRdb lists it. J is TRBJ2-7 and V is TRBV4-1; the table's TRBD2 call for D was not verified on the DNA. The length of the CDR3 is 12 amino acids, counting both ends. The germline gives CDR1 MGHRA, CDR2 YSYEKL. CDR3 in amino acids: CASRSSSGSLMR.